These T cell receptor beta chains were read from a single sample in a study of blood T cells in healthy people across ages. TCRdb recomputed calls from the 5' RACE reads with MiXCR, one row per CDR3 protein. The table lists around 1,900,000 distinct CDR3 sequences, approximately 40% of them singletons. The sample was blood. Receptor source: a human donor in good health. Each CDR3 is given with its conserved first and last residue. D genes are given only for firm matches.

d_call,v_call,cdr3_aa
TRBD1,TRBV4-1,CASSQAGTGSFESSYEQYF
TRBD1,TRBV2,CATSDRHTDTQYF
-,TRBV6-4,CASSDSQGEGEAFF
-,TRBV5-1,CASSPGTPAYNEQFF
-,TRBV6-5,CASSPSWGAPQETQYF
-,TRBV27,CASSQIPLWQGHRNEQYF
-,TRBV12-3/TRBV12-4,CASWKCRVETQYF
-,TRBV5-6,CASSLGTALRLFF
TRBD1,TRBV6-1,CASRSNRGLGTKSSYEQYF
-,TRBV7-9,CASSLNTDVWTNYGYTF
TRBD1,TRBV12-3/TRBV12-4,CARRTGNQQYF
-,TRBV29-1,CSVAQGRSGETQYF
-,TRBV3-1,CASSHYIKTQFF
-,TRBV7-6,CASSLPGAGPYEQYF
-,TRBV9,CASSGLNEQVF
-,TRBV4-3,CASSQDSGYSGNTIYF
-,TRBV12-3/TRBV12-4,CASSFRHGANVLTF
TRBD1,TRBV7-2,CASSFDRADYGYTF
-,TRBV7-9,CASSMTAAHSGNTIYF
TRBD1,TRBV4-2,CASSTGQDTGELFF
-,TRBV7-2,CASSPEGTVDTEAFF
-,TRBV28,CASSLSIWVQYF
TRBD1,TRBV4-3,CASSQDNLGTDEAFF
-,TRBV7-9,CASSLGQHEAFF
TRBD2,TRBV20-1,CSARAGGPGAYNKQFF
-,TRBV29-1,CSVEDLDYEQYF
-,TRBV20-1,CSAPRGQGSYEQYF